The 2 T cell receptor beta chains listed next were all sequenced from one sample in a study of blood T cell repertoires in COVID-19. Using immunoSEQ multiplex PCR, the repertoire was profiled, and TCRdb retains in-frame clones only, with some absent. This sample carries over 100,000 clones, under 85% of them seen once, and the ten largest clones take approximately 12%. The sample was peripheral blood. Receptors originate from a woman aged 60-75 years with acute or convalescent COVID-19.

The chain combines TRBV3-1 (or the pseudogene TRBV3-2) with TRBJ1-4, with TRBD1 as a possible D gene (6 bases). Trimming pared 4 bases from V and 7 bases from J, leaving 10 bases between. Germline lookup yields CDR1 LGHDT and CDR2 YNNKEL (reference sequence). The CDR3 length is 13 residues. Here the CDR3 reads CASSREQGEKLFF. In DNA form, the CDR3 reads TGTGCCAGCAGCCGAGAACAGGGTGAAAAACTGTTTTTT.

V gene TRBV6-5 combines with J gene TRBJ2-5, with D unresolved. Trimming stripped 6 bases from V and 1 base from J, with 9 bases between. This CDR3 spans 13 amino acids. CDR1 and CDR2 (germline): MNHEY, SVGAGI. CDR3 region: CASRRQTQETQYF. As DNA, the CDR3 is TGTGCCAGCAGGCGGCAGACCCAAGAGACCCAGTACTTC.